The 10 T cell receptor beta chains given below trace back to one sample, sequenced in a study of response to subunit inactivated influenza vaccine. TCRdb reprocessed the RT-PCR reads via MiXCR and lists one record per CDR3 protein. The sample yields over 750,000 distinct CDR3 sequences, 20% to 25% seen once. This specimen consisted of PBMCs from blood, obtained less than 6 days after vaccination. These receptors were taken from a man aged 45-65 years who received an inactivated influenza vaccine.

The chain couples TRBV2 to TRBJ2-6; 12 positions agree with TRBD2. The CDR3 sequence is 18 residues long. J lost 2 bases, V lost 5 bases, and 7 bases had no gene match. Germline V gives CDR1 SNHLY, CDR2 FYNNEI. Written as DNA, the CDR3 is TGTGCCAGCAGTTCCCTAGCGGGAGGGCCGACTGGGGCCAACGTCCTGACTTTC. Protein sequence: CASSSLAGGPTGANVLTF. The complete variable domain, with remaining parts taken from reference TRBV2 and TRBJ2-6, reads EPEVTQTPSHQVTQMGQEVILRCVPISNHLYFYWYRQILGQKVEFLVSFYNNEISEKSEIFDDQFSVERPDGSNFTLKIRSTKLEDSAMYFCASSSLAGGPTGANVLTFGAGSRLTVL.

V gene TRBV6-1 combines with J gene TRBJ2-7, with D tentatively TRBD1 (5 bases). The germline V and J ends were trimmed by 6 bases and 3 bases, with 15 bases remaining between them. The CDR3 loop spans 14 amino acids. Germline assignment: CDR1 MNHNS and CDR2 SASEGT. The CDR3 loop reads CASRASGLDYEQYF. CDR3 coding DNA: TGTGCCAGCAGGGCCTCAGGGTTAGACTACGAGCAGTACTTC.

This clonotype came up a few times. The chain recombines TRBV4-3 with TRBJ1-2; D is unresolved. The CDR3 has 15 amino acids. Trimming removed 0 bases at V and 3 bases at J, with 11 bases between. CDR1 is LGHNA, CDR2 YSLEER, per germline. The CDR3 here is CASSQDGNGYYGYTF. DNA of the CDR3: TGCGCCAGCAGCCAAGATGGGAACGGATACTATGGCTACACCTTC.

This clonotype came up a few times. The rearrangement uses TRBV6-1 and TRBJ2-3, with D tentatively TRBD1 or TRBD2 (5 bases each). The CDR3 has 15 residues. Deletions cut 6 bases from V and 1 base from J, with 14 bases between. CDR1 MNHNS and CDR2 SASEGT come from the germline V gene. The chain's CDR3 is CASRRTGTRTDTQYF. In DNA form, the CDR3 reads TGTGCCAGCAGACGTACCGGGACCCGCACAGATACGCAGTATTTT.

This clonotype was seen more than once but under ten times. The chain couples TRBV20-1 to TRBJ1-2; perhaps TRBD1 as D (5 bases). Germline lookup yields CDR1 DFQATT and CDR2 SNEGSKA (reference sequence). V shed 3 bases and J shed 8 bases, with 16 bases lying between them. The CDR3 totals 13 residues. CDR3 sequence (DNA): TGCAGTGCTAGTAGGAGAGGGGAAGTAGGCTACACCTTC. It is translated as CSASRRGEVGYTF.

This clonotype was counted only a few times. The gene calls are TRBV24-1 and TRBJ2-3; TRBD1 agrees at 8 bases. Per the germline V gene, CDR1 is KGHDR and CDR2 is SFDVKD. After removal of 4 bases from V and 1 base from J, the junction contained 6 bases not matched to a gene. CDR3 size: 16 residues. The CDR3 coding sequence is TGTGCCACCAGTGAGGGACAGGAGTCCCGCACAGATACGCAGTATTTT. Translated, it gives CATSEGQESRTDTQYF.

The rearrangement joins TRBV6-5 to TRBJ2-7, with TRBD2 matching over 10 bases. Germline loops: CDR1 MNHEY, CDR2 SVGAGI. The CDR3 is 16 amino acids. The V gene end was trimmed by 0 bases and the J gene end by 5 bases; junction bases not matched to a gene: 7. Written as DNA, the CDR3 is TGTGCCAGCAGTTACTCAGTGCTAGCGGGAGCCCACGAGCAGTACTTC. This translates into CASSYSVLAGAHEQYF.

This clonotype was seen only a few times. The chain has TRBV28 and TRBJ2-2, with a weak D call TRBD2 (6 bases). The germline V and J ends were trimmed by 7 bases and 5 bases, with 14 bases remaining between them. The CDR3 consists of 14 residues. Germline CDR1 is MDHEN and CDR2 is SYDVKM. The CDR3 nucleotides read TGTGCCAGCATGGCACTAGCAGGTACCGGGGAGCTGTTTTTT. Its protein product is CASMALAGTGELFF.

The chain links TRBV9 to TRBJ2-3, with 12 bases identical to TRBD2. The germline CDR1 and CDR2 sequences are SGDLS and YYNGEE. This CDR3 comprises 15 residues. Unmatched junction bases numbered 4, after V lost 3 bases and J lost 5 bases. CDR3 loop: CASSASGGAVDTQYF. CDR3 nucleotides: TGTGCCAGCAGCGCTAGCGGGGGGGCCGTAGATACGCAGTATTTT.

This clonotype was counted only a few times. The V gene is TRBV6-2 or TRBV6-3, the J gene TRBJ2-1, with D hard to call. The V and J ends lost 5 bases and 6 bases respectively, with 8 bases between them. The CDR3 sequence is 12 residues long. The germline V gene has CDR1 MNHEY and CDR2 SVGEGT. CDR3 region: CASSGNGNEQFF. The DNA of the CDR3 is TGTGCCAGCAGTGGCAACGGCAATGAGCAGTTCTTC.